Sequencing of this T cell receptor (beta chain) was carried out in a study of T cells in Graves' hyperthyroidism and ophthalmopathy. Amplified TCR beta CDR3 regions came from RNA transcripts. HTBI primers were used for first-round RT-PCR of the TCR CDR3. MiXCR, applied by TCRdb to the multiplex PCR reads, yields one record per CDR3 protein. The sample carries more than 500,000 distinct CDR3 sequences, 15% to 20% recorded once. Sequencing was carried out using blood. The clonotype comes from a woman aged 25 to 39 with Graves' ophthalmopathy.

CDR3 amino acids: CASSQLSGRGYNEQFF. CDR3 sequence (DNA): TGTGCCAGTAGTCAGCTTAGCGGGAGAGGTTACAATGAGCAGTTCTTC. This chain links TRBV19 with TRBJ2-1, with 9 bases lining up with TRBD2. This CDR3 is built from 16 residues. The V gene end was trimmed by 5 bases and the J gene end by 4 bases; junction bases not matched to a gene: 9. The germline gives CDR1 LNHDA, CDR2 SQIVND (reference sequence).